This passage covers 4 T cell receptor beta chains from one sample sequenced in a study of blood T cell repertoires in COVID-19. Profiled with immunoSEQ multiplex PCR; TCRdb holds only in-frame clones, not every one. The repertoire has approximately 300,000 clones, 85% of them found once; the top ten carry 1.9%. Source material: PBMCs or T cells enriched from blood (not recorded which). The source of these receptors is a woman aged 25 to 45 who had been exposed to COVID-19.

The chain recombines TRBV7-6 with TRBJ2-7; TRBD2 agrees at 11 bases. Germline CDR1 is SGHVS and CDR2 is FNYEAQ. The CDR3 is made up of 16 amino acids. V was pared by 4 bases and J by 5 bases, with 10 bases of the junction left unmatched. The CDR3 loop reads CASSSAKVAGGDEQYF. In DNA form, the CDR3 reads TGTGCCAGCAGCTCCGCGAAGGTAGCGGGGGGGGACGAGCAGTACTTC.

The rearrangement links TRBV9 to TRBJ2-5, with TRBD2 identical over 7 bases. The CDR3 is made up of 15 amino acids. CDR1 and CDR2 (germline): SGDLS, YYNGEE. With V trimmed by 1 base and J by 5 bases, 8 bases remained unmatched. CDR3 coding DNA: TGTGCCAGCAGCGTATCCGCAACTAGCGCCGAGACCCAGTACTTC. Translating it yields CASSVSATSAETQYF.

A few counts support this clone. The chain is built from TRBV4-3 and TRBJ1-1; no clear D. CDR3 length equals 13 residues. Germline lookup yields CDR1 LGHNA and CDR2 YSLEER. Trimming took off 1 base at V and 8 bases at J, with 11 bases between the two ends. CDR3 nucleotides: TGCGCCAGCAGCCAAGTTAGACCCGGGGAAGCTTTCTTT. It yields the protein CASSQVRPGEAFF.

This clone was observed once. The chain employs TRBV30 and TRBJ1-5, with D possibly matching TRBD1 (5 bases). The CDR3 is made up of 13 amino acids. Looked up from germline, CDR1 is GTSNPN and CDR2 is SVGIG (reference sequence). With 5 bases removed from V and 2 bases from J, the gap between germline ends came to 10 bases. CDR3 DNA: TGTGCCTGGGGGGTAGGGGGCAATCAGCCCCAGCATTTT. Protein: CAWGVGGNQPQHF. Based on the CDR3 plus reference TRBV30 and TRBJ1-5, the full variable domain is SQTIHQWPATLVQPVGSPLSLECTVEGTSNPNLYWYRQAAGRGLQLLFYSVGIGQISSEVPQNLSASRPQDRQFILSSKKLLLSDSGFYLCAWGVGGNQPQHFGDGTRLSIL.